One T cell receptor beta chain is described in this entry. Its binding antigen is unknown. No much larger clone exists at a distance of one base, and base qualities are not known. The immunoSEQ assay was used to generate TCR beta chain sequences from genomic DNA. Concerning the study's data processing: CDR3 sequences that did not begin with the conserved framework cysteine at position 104 were removed manually. Clonality was calculated as one minus the normalized Shannon's Diversity Index, with values ranging from 0 (maximal diversity) to 1 (oligoclonal). Chi-squared comparison-of-proportions tests were used to check whether the frequency of the same CDR3 differed between samples, for example brain versus blood. Public clonotypes were found by searching immuneACCESS, and the VDJdb browser was used to assess similarity to known antiviral clonotypes. TCRdb carries this immuneACCESS record with in-frame sequences only. Its versions omit some clonotypes, under half of them owing to an unresolved V gene in the studies checked, with the rest unexplained. V and J calls and clone size are those listed in that table; D and trimming were worked out from the DNA. This sample lists 110,000 or so clones; approximately 94% were detected once. Clones ranked in the top ten supply around 4.1% of the sample.

The CDR3 spans 11 residues, from the cysteine through the phenylalanine. CDR3 DNA is the only sequence kept; it has 33 bases, read in frame from the first base. The V and J ends are trimmed by 8 bases and 4 bases, leaving 8 bases between them. Taken with the paper, the label for time point translates to: resected brain tissue, or blood drawn just prior to surgery. The surgery cases that showed the highest brain T cell transcript signatures were chosen for TCR beta chain sequencing of brain tissue, and of blood when it was available. Prior to surgery, the patients had been treated with at least one anti-epileptic drug. TCR-sequenced patients were children with drug-resistant epilepsy due to tuberous sclerosis complex, focal cortical dysplasia, Rasmussen encephalitis or hemimegalencephaly. The blood samples were collected right before the epilepsy surgery. The Monarch genomic DNA purification kit was used to extract bulk genomic DNA from unsorted brain tissue and from whole blood.

This sample was taken from a study of brain T cells in children with intractable seizures (dated by TCRdb to the early 2020s). Some background on the complete study: Resected brain tissue from some 56 pediatric epilepsy surgery cases was first screened for immune gene transcripts using a NanoString immunology panel. Among the roughly twelve selected surgery cases, eight also had pre-surgery blood sequenced, leaving four with brain tissue only.

The research as a whole found: Viral specificity was inferred solely from CDR3 sequence similarity, and the HCMV serostatus of the patients was not known. Sequencing depth differed between pre- and post-surgery blood, so clones missing from the pre-surgery sample may reflect undersampling.

The clonotype comes from a boy less than two years old with hemimegalencephaly and intractable seizures. In this chain, TRBV12-3 or TRBV12-4 is recombined with TRBJ1-1; the D gene is not confidently resolved. The source material was peripheral blood, sampled at surgery. The CDR3 region has the sequence CASGPGTEAFF. In nucleotide form, the sequence is TGTGCCAGCGGCCCTGGCACTGAAGCTTTCTTT.